The clone carrying this T cell receptor beta chain came up a few times. Its antigen is currently unknown. V dropped 10 bases and J dropped 4 bases, with 16 bases sitting between them. CDR3 length: 13 amino acids. Per germline, CDR1 SEHNR and CDR2 FQNEAQ (reference sequence). The data are from a study of T-cell memory formation after mild COVID-19. General study results and limits: Contracting CD4+ clones lay largely in CM and EM, with CD8+ ones residing in EMRA. Clones shrinking from day 15 to 85 showed even CD4/CD8 mixes; later expanders tilted CD4+. Second-wave clones reaching peak frequency on day 37 lacked confirmed SARS-CoV-2 specificity.

Researchers used 5'RACE with constant-segment primers to make TCR alpha and TCR beta cDNA libraries that carry sample barcodes and UMIs. TCRdb re-called the 5' RACE reads through MiXCR, storing one row per CDR3 protein. The table has 450,000 or so distinct CDR3 sequences, about 23% seen once. Sequenced input: PBMCs or a T cell subset sorted from them (not recorded which). The V gene is TRBV7-9, the J gene TRBJ1-1; D gene ambiguous. This receptor was identified in an adult woman who had mild COVID-19 (a few samples of this study predate the infection). Cell type and time point are not known. The chain's CDR3 is CATSLGSATEAFF. The DNA of the CDR3 is TGTGCCACCTCCCTCGGATCGGCCACTGAAGCTTTCTTT.